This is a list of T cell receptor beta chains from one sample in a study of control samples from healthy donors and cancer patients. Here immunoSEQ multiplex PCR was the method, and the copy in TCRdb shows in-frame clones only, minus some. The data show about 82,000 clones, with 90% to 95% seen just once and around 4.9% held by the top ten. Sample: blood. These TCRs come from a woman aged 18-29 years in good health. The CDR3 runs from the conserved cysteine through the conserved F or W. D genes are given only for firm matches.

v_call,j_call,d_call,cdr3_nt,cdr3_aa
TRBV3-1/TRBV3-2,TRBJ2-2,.,TGTGCCAGCAGCCCCCGGACACTCGCGAACACCGGGGAGCTGTTTTTT,CASSPRTLANTGELFF
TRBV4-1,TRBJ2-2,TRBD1,TGCGCCAGCAGCCAAGGAGAGGGGGCAGCCAACACCGGGGAGCTGTTTTTT,CASSQGEGAANTGELFF
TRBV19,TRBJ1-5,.,TGTGCCAGTAGTATAGCGGGTAGCAATCAGCCCCAGCATTTT,CASSIAGSNQPQHF
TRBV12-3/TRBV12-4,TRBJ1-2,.,TGTGCCAGCAGTTTGAGAGAGGGGGACCGCTACACCTTC,CASSLREGDRYTF
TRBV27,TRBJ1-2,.,TGTGCCAGCGCCTCACTTTATGGCTACACCTTC,CASASLYGYTF
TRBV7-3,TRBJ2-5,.,TGTGCCAGCAGCCCGGGTCGGGAAGAGACCCAGTACTTC,CASSPGREETQYF
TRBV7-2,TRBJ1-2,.,TGTGCCAGCAGCTTAGCGTTCAGCTATGGCTACACCTTC,CASSLAFSYGYTF
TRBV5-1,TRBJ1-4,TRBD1,TGCGCCAGCAGCGAACCGACAGGGCCACCTCTTTTT,CASSEPTGPPLF
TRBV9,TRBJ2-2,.,TGTGCCAGCAGCGTAGACGTATGGAGAAACACCGGGGAGCTGTTTTTT,CASSVDVWRNTGELFF
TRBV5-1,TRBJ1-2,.,TGCGCCAGCAGCGACGGAACGGGTGGCTACACCTTC,CASSDGTGGYTF
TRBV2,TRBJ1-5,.,TGTGCCAGCAGTCAGGCCGGGCCACGGAGTCAGCCCCAGCATTTT,CASSQAGPRSQPQHF